One sample yielded the 28 T cell receptor beta chains listed below, sequenced in a study of blood T cell repertoires in COVID-19. Assay: immunoSEQ multiplex PCR; the TCRdb copy retains only in-frame clones and omits some. The data hold fewer than 300,000 clones, with around three quarters observed a single time. Sequencing input: peripheral blood. These receptors all come from a woman of 80 years or more with acute or convalescent COVID-19.

The V gene is TRBV7-2, the J gene TRBJ2-5, with D possibly TRBD2 on 5 matching bases. The length of the CDR3 is 15 residues. The V gene lost 2 bases and the J gene lost 4 bases, with 14 bases spanning the gap. CDR1 is SGHTA and CDR2 is FQGNSA in the germline V gene. The CDR3, as DNA: TGTGCCAGCAGCTTACCCCTTTCCGGGGTAGAGACCCAGTACTTC. This gives the protein CASSLPLSGVETQYF.

The chain joins TRBV5-1 to TRBJ1-2; no reliable D call. There are 14 residues in the CDR3. Deletions cut 4 bases from V and 1 base from J, with 11 bases between. From germline, CDR1 is SGHRS and CDR2 YFSETQ. This CDR3 is CASSNPGFNYGYTF. In DNA, the CDR3 is TGCGCCAGCAGCAATCCGGGGTTTAACTATGGCTACACCTTC.

The rearrangement uses TRBV20-1 and TRBJ2-3, with D uncertain. The V gene lost 3 bases and the J gene lost 1 base, with 11 bases spanning the gap. This CDR3 has 14 amino acids. The germline gives CDR1 DFQATT, CDR2 SNEGSKA (reference sequence). The CDR3 sequence: CSASGSQGTDTQYF. For the CDR3, the DNA is TGCAGTGCTAGTGGTAGTCAAGGCACAGATACGCAGTATTTT.

J is TRBJ2-7 and V is TRBV6-2 or TRBV6-3; TRBD1 aligns across 8 bases. Germline CDR1 MNHEY, CDR2 SVGEGT. The CDR3 consists of 13 residues. Trimming cost V 5 bases and J 6 bases; bases outside gene matches: 6. The CDR3 here is CASSPLDRGEQYF. The CDR3 DNA follows: TGTGCCAGCAGTCCCCTCGACAGGGGCGAGCAGTACTTC.

The chain links TRBV9 to TRBJ1-4; D is undetermined. CDR3 length: 15 residues. V lost 1 base to trimming and J lost 8 bases, with 15 bases between them. Germline V gene sequence: CDR1 SGDLS, CDR2 YYNGEE. CDR3 residues: CASSVTGKEGEKLFF. In DNA form, the CDR3 reads TGTGCCAGCAGCGTAACGGGGAAAGAAGGAGAAAAACTGTTTTTT.

This rearrangement joins TRBV28 to TRBJ1-3; D might be TRBD1 (5 bases). CDR1 and CDR2 (germline): MDHEN, SYDVKM. V lost 7 bases and J 0 bases, leaving 16 bases between the germline ends. CDR3 length: 16 amino acids. CDR3 DNA sequence: TGTGCCAGCAACCCCCAGGGCCCAAGCTCTGGAAACACCATATATTTT. Protein: CASNPQGPSSGNTIYF.

The count of this clone is one. The J gene is TRBJ2-5, the V gene TRBV3-1 (or the pseudogene TRBV3-2); TRBD1 agrees at 8 bases. With V trimmed by 4 bases and J by 5 bases, 6 bases remained unmatched. The CDR3 has 14 amino acids. Germline V CDR1 and CDR2: LGHDT, YNNKEL (reference sequence). CDR3 DNA: TGTGCCAGCAGCCCCGGACAGGGAAGCGAGACCCAGTACTTC. Translated: CASSPGQGSETQYF.

CDR3 DNA sequence: TGTGCCAGCAGTACACTAGCGGGAGGATTCAACTACGAGCAGTACTTC. Its translation is CASSTLAGGFNYEQYF. This chain links TRBV25-1 with TRBJ2-7, with TRBD2 identical over 12 bases. V lost 5 bases, J lost 3 bases, and 8 bases stayed unmatched. The CDR3 extends over 16 amino acids. Germline CDR1 is MGHDK and CDR2 is SYGVNS.

The V and J genes are TRBV7-2 and TRBJ1-2; D unclear. V dropped 6 bases and J dropped 4 bases, with 15 bases sitting between them. The CDR3 has 14 amino acids. Germline values: CDR1 SGHTA, CDR2 FQGNSA. This chain's CDR3 is CASRLGRGGYGYTF. The CDR3 DNA sequence: TGTGCCAGCAGGTTGGGCCGTGGAGGCTATGGCTACACCTTC.

The chain links TRBV7-8 to TRBJ2-7, with TRBD1 matching over 7 bases. CDR3 size: 15 residues. V dropped 7 bases and J dropped 0; count of bases not matched to a gene: 9. Per the germline V gene, CDR1 is SGHVS and CDR2 is FQNEAQ. The chain's CDR3 is CASTIGDSFSYEQYF. CDR3 bases: TGTGCCAGCACCATCGGGGACAGCTTCTCCTACGAGCAGTACTTC.

This clone has just one count. J is TRBJ1-4 and V is TRBV7-9, with D maybe TRBD1 (6 bases). V was trimmed by 2 bases and J by 2 bases, leaving 9 bases between them. Germline-derived CDR1 and CDR2 are SEHNR and FQNEAQ (reference sequence). The CDR3 extends over 15 amino acids. The CDR3 nucleotides read TGTGCCAGCAGCTTACTCCAGGGGACTAATGAAAAACTGTTTTTT. It encodes CASSLLQGTNEKLFF. Complete variable domain (other parts from reference TRBV7-9 and TRBJ1-4): DTGVSQNPRHKITKRGQNVTFRCDPISEHNRLYWYRQTLGQGPEFLTYFQNEAQLEKSRLLSDRFSAERPKGSFSTLEIQRTEQGDSAMYLCASSLLQGTNEKLFFGSGTQLSVL.

The rearrangement uses TRBV18 and TRBJ1-1; D is possibly TRBD1 (5 bases). Germline CDR1 reads KGHSH; CDR2 reads LQKENI. Trimming cost V 6 bases and J 7 bases, with 24 bases left between them. The CDR3 runs to 16 residues. CDR3 in DNA: TGTGCCAGCTCCCCAGGCGCGGAAACAGGACGCTTTGAAGCTTTCTTT. It yields the protein CASSPGAETGRFEAFF.

This sequence joins TRBV15 and TRBJ1-2; 7 nucleotides match TRBD1. Trimming removed 2 bases from V and 4 bases from J; junction bases left unmatched: 4. CDR3 length equals 14 residues. Germline V gene sequence: CDR1 LNHNV, CDR2 YYDKDF (reference sequence). CDR3 sequence reads: CATSRTGASYGYTF. CDR3 nucleotides: TGTGCCACCAGCAGAACAGGGGCCTCCTATGGCTACACCTTC.

The rearrangement joins TRBV11-2 to TRBJ2-1; 7 positions match TRBD2. The CDR3 runs 13 residues. Looked up from germline, CDR1 is SGHAT and CDR2 is FQNNGV. The V segment lost 3 bases and the J segment 5 bases; nucleotides outside the gene matches: 1. The CDR3 nucleotides read TGTGCCAGCAGCTTGGGGACTAACAATGAGCAGTTCTTC. Translation gives CASSLGTNNEQFF. The whole variable domain, remainder taken from reference TRBV11-2 and TRBJ2-1, is EAGVAQSPRYKIIEKRQSVAFWCNPISGHATLYWYQQILGQGPKLLIQFQNNGVVDDSQLPKDRFSAERLKGVDSTLKIQPAKLEDSAVYLCASSLGTNNEQFFGPGTRLTVL.

The rearrangement links TRBV19 to TRBJ2-2; TRBD1 matches 8 bases. The CDR3 covers 17 residues. Germline V gene sequence: CDR1 LNHDA, CDR2 SQIVND (reference sequence). V dropped 5 bases and J dropped 0; count of bases not matched to a gene: 8. The CDR3 protein is CASSPSPDRANTGELFF. The CDR3 coding sequence is TGTGCCAGTAGTCCCTCGCCGGACAGGGCGAACACCGGGGAGCTGTTTTTT.

The chain uses TRBV9 and TRBJ1-6; 7 positions agree with TRBD1. Trimming at V came to 2 bases and at J to 7 bases, leaving 6 bases not matched to a gene. The CDR3 is made up of 15 amino acids. Germline V CDR1 and CDR2: SGDLS, YYNGEE. CDR3 sequence: CASSVGTVKNSPLHF. In DNA, the CDR3 is TGTGCCAGCAGCGTGGGGACAGTCAAAAATTCACCCCTCCACTTT.

This clone occurred once. This chain joins TRBV5-1 and TRBJ2-3; 10 bases line up with TRBD1. The V gene end was trimmed by 4 bases and the J gene end by 0 bases; junction bases not matched to a gene: 8. Germline V lookup: CDR1 SGHRS, CDR2 YFSETQ. CDR3 length: 17 amino acids. The CDR3 region is CASSRYPGQGSTDTQYF. The CDR3 nucleotides read TGCGCCAGCAGCCGTTACCCGGGACAGGGGAGCACAGATACGCAGTATTTT.

This sequence joins TRBV15 and TRBJ1-3; tentative D call: TRBD1 (6 bases). The V and J ends lost 5 bases and 0 bases respectively, with 14 bases between them. Germline CDR1 LNHNV, CDR2 YYDKDF (reference sequence). The CDR3 is 16 amino acids. The CDR3 DNA reads as TGTGCCACCAGCCTCCGGACAGTCATCTCTGGAAACACCATATATTTT. Protein product: CATSLRTVISGNTIYF.

The chain combines TRBV11-2 with TRBJ1-6, with D possibly being TRBD1 (6 bases). The CDR3 sequence is 16 residues long. Germline CDR1 is SGHAT and CDR2 is FQNNGV. Trimming removed 5 bases at V and 4 bases at J, with 15 bases between. CDR3 nucleotides: TGTGCCAGCAGCCCATCACGGGGGGCATATAATTCACCCCTCCACTTT. It specifies CASSPSRGAYNSPLHF. Supplemented by reference TRBV11-2 and TRBJ1-6, the full variable domain reads EAGVAQSPRYKIIEKRQSVAFWCNPISGHATLYWYQQILGQGPKLLIQFQNNGVVDDSQLPKDRFSAERLKGVDSTLKIQPAKLEDSAVYLCASSPSRGAYNSPLHFGNGTRLTVT.

The chain couples TRBV14 to TRBJ2-2; TRBD2 matches 12 bases. The trim removed 4 bases at V and 7 bases at J, leaving 7 bases unmatched. This CDR3 contains 16 residues. Germline loops: CDR1 SGHDN, CDR2 FVKESK. The CDR3 DNA reads TGTGCCAGCAGCCCCCTGACTAGCGGGGGCTTCGGGGAGCTGTTTTTT. Encoded protein: CASSPLTSGGFGELFF.

The CDR3 DNA sequence: TGCGCCAGCAGCTTGAAGGGGAGGGAAAAACTGTTTTTT. This translates into CASSLKGREKLFF. The chain recombines TRBV5-1 with TRBJ1-4, with a weak D call TRBD1 (5 bases). This CDR3 is 13 amino acids long. Germline-derived CDR1 and CDR2 are SGHRS and YFSETQ. V dropped 1 base and J dropped 8 bases, with 9 bases sitting between them.

This clone was counted a single time. This rearrangement joins TRBV7-9 to TRBJ1-4; D gene ambiguous. This CDR3 region has 12 residues. V was pared by 1 base and J by 13 bases, with 10 bases between. Germline V gene data show CDR1 as SEHNR and CDR2 as FQNEAQ (reference sequence). For the CDR3, the DNA is TGTGCCAGCAGCTTAGGTGGTACGGGACTGTTTTTT. Its protein product is CASSLGGTGLFF. The variable domain in full, completed from reference TRBV7-9 and TRBJ1-4, reads DTGVSQNPRHKITKRGQNVTFRCDPISEHNRLYWYRQTLGQGPEFLTYFQNEAQLEKSRLLSDRFSAERPKGSFSTLEIQRTEQGDSAMYLCASSLGGTGLFFGSGTQLSVL.

The V and J genes are TRBV5-6 and TRBJ2-3, with 7 bases identical to TRBD2. The length of the CDR3 is 15 residues. Trimming cost V 0 bases and J 3 bases; bases outside gene matches: 4. CDR1 SGHDT and CDR2 YYEEEE come from the germline V gene. The CDR3 loop is CASSLGLAATDTQYF. For the CDR3, the DNA is TGTGCCAGCAGCTTGGGGCTAGCGGCAACAGATACGCAGTATTTT. The full variable domain, its missing parts supplied by reference TRBV5-6 and TRBJ2-3, is DAGVTQSPTHLIKTRGQQVTLRCSPKSGHDTVSWYQQALGQGPQFIFQYYEEEERQRGNFPDRFSGHQFPNYSSELNVNALLLGDSALYLCASSLGLAATDTQYFGPGTRLTVL.

The chain carries TRBV6-5 and TRBJ2-2, with TRBD1 as a possible D gene (6 bases). Trimming cost V 7 bases and J 0 bases, with 12 bases left between them. Germline loops: CDR1 MNHEY, CDR2 SVGAGI. This CDR3 has 15 amino acids. The chain's CDR3 is CASTWGQANTGELFF. The CDR3, as DNA: TGTGCCAGCACCTGGGGGCAGGCGAACACCGGGGAGCTGTTTTTT.

The chain has TRBV7-2 and TRBJ2-1, with TRBD2 matching over 9 bases. Germline V gene lookup returns CDR1 SGHTA and CDR2 FQGNSA. V gave up 5 bases and J gave up 2 bases; unmatched junction bases: 13. The CDR3 is made up of 18 amino acids. The CDR3 DNA follows: TGTGCCAGCAGCCCTGGAGGAGGCGGGGGGGCAGCCTACAATGAGCAGTTCTTC. This translates into CASSPGGGGGAAYNEQFF.

In its sample, this clone was seen once. The chain couples TRBV2 to TRBJ1-5, with D unresolved. Deletions cut 7 bases from V and 4 bases from J, with 17 bases between. This CDR3 spans 15 amino acids. Germline-derived CDR1 and CDR2 are SNHLY and FYNNEI. CDR3 loop: CASTLGGSRNQPQHF. In nucleotides, the CDR3 is TGTGCCAGCACCCTCGGTGGGAGCCGTAATCAGCCCCAGCATTTT.

The chain couples TRBV4-1 to TRBJ2-3; 8 bases are a match to TRBD2. This CDR3 contains 19 residues. V dropped 1 base and J dropped 0; count of bases not matched to a gene: 12. Germline-derived CDR1 and CDR2 are MGHRA and YSYEKL. CDR3: CASSQGYFSRGVSTDTQYF. The CDR3, as DNA: TGCGCCAGCAGCCAAGGTTATTTTTCGCGGGGGGTTAGCACAGATACGCAGTATTTT.

CDR3: CASSFLYTGELFF. CDR3 DNA: TGTGCCAGCAGTTTTCTCTACACCGGGGAGCTGTTTTTT. The chain carries TRBV12-3 or TRBV12-4 and TRBJ2-2; no definite D call. The V end lost 3 bases, the J end lost 3 bases, and 5 bases lay between the germline ends. The CDR3 is made up of 13 amino acids.